Below are 22 T cell receptor beta chains sequenced from a single sample in a study of blood T cell repertoires in COVID-19. Measured with immunoSEQ multiplex PCR; TCRdb has only the in-frame clones, and not every one. Among 200,000 or so clones listed, around 86% were seen once. Sequencing input: PBMCs or T cells enriched from blood (not recorded which). These receptors originate from a man younger than 40 in a cohort exposed to, infected with or recovered from COVID-19 (not recorded which).

J is TRBJ2-2 and V is TRBV14; D perhaps matches TRBD1 (5 bases). The CDR3 length is 17 residues. The germline V and J ends were trimmed by 3 bases and 7 bases, with 21 bases remaining between them. CDR1 SGHDN and CDR2 FVKESK come from the germline V gene. The DNA for the CDR3 is TGTGCCAGCAGCCACGGTGGAAGACAGTACGACTTCGGGGAGCTGTTTTTT. Translation: CASSHGGRQYDFGELFF.

The chain uses TRBV14 and TRBJ2-5; possibly TRBD2 for D (5 bases). Trimming removed 1 base at V and 2 bases at J, with 17 bases between. CDR1 and CDR2 from the germline V gene are SGHDN and FVKESK. This CDR3 region has 17 residues. Written as DNA, the CDR3 is TGTGCCAGCAGCCAAGGGATGGGGTTTACGGGGCAAGAGACCCAGTACTTC. Translating it yields CASSQGMGFTGQETQYF.

V is TRBV9 and J is TRBJ2-7; perhaps TRBD2 as D (9 bases). The CDR3 runs 18 residues. Germline V gene data show CDR1 as SGDLS and CDR2 as YYNGEE. Trimming removed 4 bases from V and 0 bases from J, with 23 bases in between. The CDR3 DNA reads as TGTGCCAGCAGCAACCCCGGGACAGGTAGCGGGAGCTCCTACGAGCAGTACTTC. Residues: CASSNPGTGSGSSYEQYF.

Comments on this clone: A read error may produce the germline difference seen at one junction end. The J gene is TRBJ1-2, the V gene TRBV9; D is perhaps TRBD1 (6 bases). Germline V gene lookup returns CDR1 SGDLS and CDR2 YYNGEE. The CDR3 spans 15 residues. The CDR3 bases are TGTGCCAGCAGCGCCTTAGAAGGTCCCCTGGGGACACTCTACTTC. It is translated as CASSALEGPLGTLYF.

V usage is TRBV6-5 and J usage is TRBJ1-4; the D gene is possibly TRBD1 (6 bases). This CDR3 has 15 amino acids. Trimming removed 6 bases from V and 10 bases from J, with 21 bases in between. Germline CDR1 is MNHEY and CDR2 is SVGAGI. The CDR3 region is CASRSPGAQFGKLFF. The CDR3 DNA sequence: TGTGCCAGCAGATCTCCAGGGGCACAGTTTGGAAAACTGTTTTTT.

This rearrangement joins TRBV28 to TRBJ2-4; D gene ambiguous. With 1 base removed from V and 4 bases from J, the gap between germline ends came to 14 bases. The CDR3 totals 16 residues. CDR1 is MDHEN, CDR2 SYDVKM, per germline. CDR3 sequence reads: CASSLSPQSLKNIQYF. The CDR3 bases are TGTGCCAGCAGTTTATCGCCTCAAAGTCTAAAAAACATTCAGTACTTC.

This clone has just one count. The chain has TRBV4-1 and TRBJ2-7; 10 nucleotides match TRBD2. The J segment lost 5 bases and the V segment lost 4 bases, leaving 14 bases of the junction unmatched. Germline V CDR1 and CDR2: MGHRA, YSYEKL. The CDR3 is made up of 17 amino acids. In DNA form, the CDR3 reads TGCGCCAGCAGCCCGCCAGGGCTAGCGGGAGCATCCCACGAGCAGTACTTC. Encoded protein: CASSPPGLAGASHEQYF.

This clone appeared once. This chain joins TRBV13 and TRBJ2-1; 9 bases match TRBD2. Trimming removed 0 bases from V and 5 bases from J; junction bases left unmatched: 2. Per germline, CDR1 PRHDT and CDR2 FYEKMQ (reference sequence). The CDR3 consists of 15 residues. CDR3 bases: TGTGCCAGCAGCTTAGGACTAGCGGGTAACAATGAGCAGTTCTTC. It is translated as CASSLGLAGNNEQFF.

The chain is built from TRBV3-1 (or the pseudogene TRBV3-2) and TRBJ1-1, with D possibly TRBD1 on 6 matching bases. This CDR3 is 15 amino acids long. Germline V CDR1 and CDR2: LGHDT, YNNKEL (reference sequence). Trimming left V 0 bases short and J 5 bases short, with 13 bases between. The CDR3 region is CASSQDRGAVTEAFF. DNA of the CDR3: TGTGCCAGCAGCCAAGATCGGGGGGCGGTAACTGAAGCTTTCTTT.

V and J are TRBV19 and TRBJ1-3; D not resolved. Trimming took off 3 bases at V and 8 bases at J, with 11 bases between the two ends. Germline V gives CDR1 LNHDA, CDR2 SQIVND (reference sequence). The CDR3 consists of 13 residues. The chain's CDR3 is CASSIFDGDTIYF. CDR3 sequence (DNA): TGTGCCAGTAGTATTTTCGACGGAGACACCATATATTTT.

The chain is built from TRBV7-2 and TRBJ1-3; TRBD1 matches at 8 bases. The trim removed 5 bases at V and 2 bases at J, leaving 8 bases unmatched. Germline V CDR1 and CDR2: SGHTA, FQGNSA. CDR3 length: 16 amino acids. The CDR3 is CASSPQGAYTGNTIYF. The DNA for the CDR3 is TGTGCCAGCAGCCCCCAGGGGGCGTACACTGGAAACACCATATATTTT.

The gene calls are TRBV28 and TRBJ2-7; TRBD2 matches at 7 bases. V trimming: 1 base; J trimming: 5 bases; junction bases outside the gene matches: 8. Germline V gene sequence: CDR1 MDHEN, CDR2 SYDVKM. The CDR3 has 15 amino acids. CDR3 sequence reads: CASSLSSGGGDEQYF. For the CDR3, the DNA is TGTGCCAGCAGTTTATCTTCGGGGGGTGGCGACGAGCAGTACTTC. Combining the CDR3 with reference TRBV28 and TRBJ2-7 gives the whole variable domain DVKVTQSSRYLVKRTGEKVFLECVQDMDHENMFWYRQDPGLGLRLIYFSYDVKMKEKGDIPEGYSVSREKKERFSLILESASTNQTSMYLCASSLSSGGGDEQYFGPGTRLTVT.

This chain uses TRBV9 with TRBJ1-2; 8 nucleotides line up with TRBD1. CDR3 length: 15 residues. In germline, CDR1 is SGDLS, CDR2 YYNGEE. V trimming: 0 bases; J trimming: 6 bases; junction bases outside the gene matches: 7. CDR3: CASSVEGRGPDGYTF. In DNA form, the CDR3 reads TGTGCCAGCAGCGTAGAGGGCAGGGGGCCTGATGGCTACACCTTC.

This chain links TRBV7-3 with TRBJ2-3; tentative D call: TRBD2 (6 bases). Trimming left V 5 bases short and J 4 bases short, with 13 bases between. This CDR3 spans 14 amino acids. Germline V CDR1 and CDR2: SGHTA, FQGTGA. CDR3 in DNA: TGTGCCAGCAGCGTTCTTCCGGGGGCAGATACGCAGTATTTT. Amino acids: CASSVLPGADTQYF.

The V gene is TRBV9, the J gene TRBJ1-2; TRBD1 aligns across 9 bases. V shed 3 bases, J shed 9 bases, and the junction held 12 bases outside the gene matches. The CDR3 sequence is 15 residues long. The germline V gene has CDR1 SGDLS and CDR2 YYNGEE. The CDR3 nucleotides are TGTGCCAGCAGCGGTTTGGGACAGGGCATATGGAGCTACACCTTC. Its protein is CASSGLGQGIWSYTF.

The chain has TRBV24-1 and TRBJ2-6; D perhaps matches TRBD1 (5 bases). The V end was cut by 3 bases, the J end by 4 bases, with 9 bases between. The germline V gene encodes CDR1 KGHDR and CDR2 SFDVKD. This CDR3 comprises 15 residues. The CDR3 spells CATSDQGSGANVLTF. CDR3 sequence (DNA): TGTGCCACCAGTGATCAGGGCTCGGGGGCCAACGTCCTGACTTTC.

CDR3 DNA sequence: TGTGCCAGCAGCTTAGGTCAGTCTCAAGAGACCCAGTACTTC. This encodes CASSLGQSQETQYF. V is TRBV7-2 and J is TRBJ2-5; D gene uncertain. CDR3 size: 14 residues. Germline CDR1 reads SGHTA; CDR2 reads FQGNSA. V was shortened by 1 base and J by 2 bases, with 8 bases between the two germline ends. Variable domain in full (rest from reference TRBV7-2 and TRBJ2-5): GAGVSQSPSNKVTEKGKDVELRCDPISGHTALYWYRQSLGQGLEFLIYFQGNSAPDKSGLPSDRFSAERTGGSVSTLTIQRTQQEDSAVYLCASSLGQSQETQYFGPGTRLLVL.

The rearrangement uses TRBV7-6 and TRBJ2-7; 12 bases line up with TRBD2. The CDR3 consists of 18 residues. V lost 1 base, J lost 1 base, and 8 bases stayed unmatched. Germline V CDR1 and CDR2: SGHVS, FNYEAQ. CDR3 nucleotide sequence: TGTGCCAGCAGCTTAGTGTCTAGCGGGAGGGTTGAGTCCTACGAGCAGTACTTC. Protein product: CASSLVSSGRVESYEQYF.

The rearrangement uses TRBV27 and TRBJ2-3; D is possibly TRBD2 (6 bases). The V and J ends lost 9 bases and 5 bases respectively, with 21 bases between them. The CDR3 consists of 15 residues. Germline V gene sequence: CDR1 MNHEY, CDR2 SMNVEV (reference sequence). Written as DNA, the CDR3 is TGTGCCAGTGGAGTCGGGAGTAGCAAAGGAGATACGCAGTATTTT. This sequence encodes CASGVGSSKGDTQYF.

This chain links TRBV6-5 with TRBJ2-7, with TRBD1 identical over 9 bases. Trimming at V came to 7 bases and at J to 5 bases, leaving 9 bases not matched to a gene. The V gene's germline CDR1 is MNHEY and CDR2 SVGAGI. This CDR3 has 14 residues. CDR3 bases: TGTGCCAGCACCCATGGACAGGGGCGGGACGAGCAGTACTTC. Its translation is CASTHGQGRDEQYF.

This clone was counted only a few times. The chain has TRBV7-3 and TRBJ2-7; TRBD2 matches at 7 bases. Germline CDR1 reads SGHTA; CDR2 reads FQGTGA. The CDR3 is 15 residues long. The V segment lost 4 bases and the J segment 2 bases; nucleotides outside the gene matches: 8. The CDR3: CASSSFGGSAYEQYF. CDR3 coding DNA: TGTGCCAGCAGCTCCTTTGGCGGGAGCGCCTACGAGCAGTACTTC.

This clone was detected only once. The chain couples TRBV7-9 to TRBJ2-5; D is possibly TRBD1 (5 bases). Germline CDR1 and CDR2: SEHNR and FQNEAQ (reference sequence). V was clipped by 2 bases and J by 4 bases, with 8 bases between them. This CDR3 is built from 13 residues. The CDR3 DNA follows: TGTGCCAGCAGCTTAAGGGGCCCAGAGACCCAGTACTTC. Amino acids: CASSLRGPETQYF.